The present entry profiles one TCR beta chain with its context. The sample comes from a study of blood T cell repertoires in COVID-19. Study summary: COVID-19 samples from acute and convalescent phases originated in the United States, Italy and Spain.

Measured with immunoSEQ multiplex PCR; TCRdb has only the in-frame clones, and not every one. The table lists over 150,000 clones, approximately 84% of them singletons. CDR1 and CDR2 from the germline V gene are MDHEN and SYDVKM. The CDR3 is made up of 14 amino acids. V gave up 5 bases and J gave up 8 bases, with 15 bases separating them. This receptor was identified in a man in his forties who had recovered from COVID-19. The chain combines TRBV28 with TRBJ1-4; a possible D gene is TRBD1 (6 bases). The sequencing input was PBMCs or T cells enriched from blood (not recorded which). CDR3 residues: CASSPTSRGEKLFF. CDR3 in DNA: TGTGCCAGCAGTCCGACCTCCAGGGGCGAAAAACTGTTTTTT.